Presented here are 9 T cell receptor beta chains from one specimen sequenced in a study of T cells in Graves' hyperthyroidism and ophthalmopathy. What was amplified from RNA transcripts were TCR beta CDR3 regions. Primed by the HTBI set, a first-round RT-PCR was run on the TCR CDR3. TCRdb reanalysed the multiplex PCR reads using MiXCR and keeps one entry per CDR3 protein. In the table there are hundreds of thousands of distinct CDR3 sequences, 16% of which are singletons. Material for sequencing was blood. Receptors originate from a young woman with Graves' hyperthyroidism.

V is TRBV7-6 and J is TRBJ2-2; 10 positions match TRBD1. Germline V CDR1 and CDR2: SGHVS, FNYEAQ. J lost 6 bases, V lost 1 base, and 5 bases had no gene match. The CDR3 covers 16 residues. In DNA form, the CDR3 reads TGTGCCAGCAGCTTAGTTCCGGGACAGGGGTCCGGGGAGCTGTTTTTT. Translation: CASSLVPGQGSGELFF. The complete variable domain, with remaining parts taken from reference TRBV7-6 and TRBJ2-2, reads GAGVSQSPRYKVTKRGQDVALRCDPISGHVSLYWYRQALGQGPEFLTYFNYEAQQDKSGLPNDRFSAERPEGSISTLTIQRTEQRDSAMYRCASSLVPGQGSGELFFGEGSRLTVL.

This clonotype was counted at least ten times. J is TRBJ2-1 and V is TRBV11-2; no definite D call. The CDR3 runs to 15 residues. Trimming stripped 0 bases from V and 4 bases from J, with 10 bases between. CDR1 SGHAT and CDR2 FQNNGV come from the germline V gene. CDR3 in DNA: TGTGCCAGCAGCTTAGAGTCGGACCGATACAATGAGCAGTTCTTC. It translates to CASSLESDRYNEQFF.

This chain links TRBV28 with TRBJ2-5; TRBD1 might be the D (6 bases). The germline V and J ends were trimmed by 4 bases and 2 bases, with 14 bases remaining between them. Germline lookup yields CDR1 MDHEN and CDR2 SYDVKM. This CDR3 region has 15 residues. The CDR3 here is CASSSAGVPQETQYF. The CDR3 DNA reads TGTGCCAGCAGTTCGGCAGGGGTACCTCAAGAGACCCAGTACTTC.

This clonotype was picked up many times. This chain links TRBV11-1 with TRBJ2-7; D is perhaps TRBD1 (5 bases). Trimming stripped 2 bases from V and 4 bases from J, with 12 bases between. Looked up from germline, CDR1 is SGHAT and CDR2 is FQDESV (reference sequence). This CDR3 is 14 amino acids long. The CDR3: CASSLQGPAYEQYF. The CDR3 nucleotides are TGTGCCAGCAGCTTACAGGGTCCTGCATACGAGCAGTACTTC.

The rearrangement links TRBV20-1 to TRBJ1-1; 9 nucleotides match TRBD1. The V and J ends lost 0 bases and 2 bases, in that order; junction bases with no gene match: 7. CDR1 is DFQATT, CDR2 SNEGSKA, per germline (reference sequence). This CDR3 region has 16 residues. The CDR3 bases are TGCAGTGCTAGAGACCCCGGGACAGGGTCAAACACTGAAGCTTTCTTT. Protein: CSARDPGTGSNTEAFF.

This clonotype was recorded at least ten times. DNA of the CDR3: TGTGCCAGTATGAGGCAGGATCTCACAGATACGCAGTATTTT. Its protein is CASMRQDLTDTQYF. This chain uses TRBV19 with TRBJ2-3; D is undetermined. The CDR3 runs to 14 residues. Trimming cost V 7 bases and J 2 bases, with 13 bases left between them. From germline, CDR1 is LNHDA and CDR2 SQIVND (reference sequence).

This clonotype was seen a handful of times. The chain combines TRBV24-1 with TRBJ2-4, with 7 bases that match TRBD1. Germline CDR1 and CDR2: KGHDR and SFDVKD. This CDR3 contains 15 residues. V dropped 3 bases and J dropped 9; count of bases not matched to a gene: 10. The chain's CDR3 is CATSDGDSFGGIQYF. As DNA, the CDR3 is TGTGCCACCAGTGATGGGGACAGCTTTGGGGGCATTCAGTACTTC.

The gene calls are TRBV20-1 and TRBJ2-3; 7 nucleotides line up with TRBD1. Germline V gene lookup returns CDR1 DFQATT and CDR2 SNEGSKA (reference sequence). The V gene end was trimmed by 6 bases and the J gene end by 2 bases; junction bases not matched to a gene: 8. The CDR3 is 14 amino acids. CDR3 amino acids: CSAGGRSVTDTQYF. Written as DNA, the CDR3 is TGCAGTGCAGGGGGCCGTAGTGTCACAGATACGCAGTATTTT.

Points on this clonotype: A much more abundant neighbour one base away suggests this may be a read error. This sequence joins TRBV6-5 and TRBJ2-3, with 9 bases identical to TRBD2. The CDR3 runs to 21 residues. The trim removed 0 bases at V and 2 bases at J, leaving 18 bases unmatched. Germline V gives CDR1 MNHEY, CDR2 SVGAGI. The chain's CDR3 is CASSYSTEHSGSIGPTDTQYF. In DNA, the CDR3 is TGTGCCAGCAGTTACTCGACAGAGCATAGCGGGAGTATAGGGCCCACAGATACGCAGTATTTT.